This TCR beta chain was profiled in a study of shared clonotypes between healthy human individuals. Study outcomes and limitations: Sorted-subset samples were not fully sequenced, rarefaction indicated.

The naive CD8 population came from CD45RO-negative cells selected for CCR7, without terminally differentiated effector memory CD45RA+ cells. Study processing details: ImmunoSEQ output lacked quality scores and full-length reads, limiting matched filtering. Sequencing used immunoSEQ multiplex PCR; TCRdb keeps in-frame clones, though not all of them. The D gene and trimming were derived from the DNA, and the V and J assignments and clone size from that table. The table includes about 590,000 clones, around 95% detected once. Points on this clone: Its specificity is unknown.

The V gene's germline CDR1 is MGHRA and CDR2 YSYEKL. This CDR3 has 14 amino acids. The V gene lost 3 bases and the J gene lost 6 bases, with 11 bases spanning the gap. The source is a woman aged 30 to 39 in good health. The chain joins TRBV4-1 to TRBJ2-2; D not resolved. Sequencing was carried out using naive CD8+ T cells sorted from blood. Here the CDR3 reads CASSHLIQPGELFF. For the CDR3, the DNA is TGCGCCAGCAGCCACTTAATACAGCCCGGGGAGCTGTTTTTT.